This TCR beta chain was captured by sequencing in a study of cytomegalovirus exposure and HLA in healthy donors. Regarding the study as a whole: The likely explanation for a cluster of highly shared sequence variants was sequencing artifact.

PCR primers comprised 60 Vbeta and 13 Jbeta primers. Libraries were prepared by immunoSEQ multiplex PCR; TCRdb keeps only in-frame clonotypes and omits some of them. The sample holds roughly 120,000 clones, approximately 80% seen once. On this clone: What it binds is not known.

There are 14 residues in the CDR3. CDR1 is MNHEY, CDR2 SVGAGI, per germline. Unmatched junction bases numbered 7, after V lost 6 bases and J lost 4 bases. The receptor was isolated from a woman aged 30 to 39 in good health and CMV-seronegative. The V call is TRBV6-5, the J call TRBJ2-7; 9 bases line up with TRBD1. The specimen sequenced was PBMCs. This CDR3 reads CASRTTGGLYEQYF. The CDR3 DNA follows: TGTGCCAGCAGAACGACAGGGGGGCTTTACGAGCAGTACTTC.